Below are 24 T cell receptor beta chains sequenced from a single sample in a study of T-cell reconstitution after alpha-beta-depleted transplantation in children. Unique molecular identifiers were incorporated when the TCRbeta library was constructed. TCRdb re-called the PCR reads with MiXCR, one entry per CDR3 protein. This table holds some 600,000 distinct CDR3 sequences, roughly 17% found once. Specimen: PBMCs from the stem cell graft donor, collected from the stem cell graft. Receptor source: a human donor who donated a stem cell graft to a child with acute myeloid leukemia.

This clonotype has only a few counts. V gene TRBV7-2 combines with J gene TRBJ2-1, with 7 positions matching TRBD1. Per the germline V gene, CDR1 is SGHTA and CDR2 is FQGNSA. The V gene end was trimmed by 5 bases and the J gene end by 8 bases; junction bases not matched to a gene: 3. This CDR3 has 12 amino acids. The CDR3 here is CASSVGTDEQFF. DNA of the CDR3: TGTGCCAGCAGCGTCGGGACAGATGAGCAGTTCTTC.

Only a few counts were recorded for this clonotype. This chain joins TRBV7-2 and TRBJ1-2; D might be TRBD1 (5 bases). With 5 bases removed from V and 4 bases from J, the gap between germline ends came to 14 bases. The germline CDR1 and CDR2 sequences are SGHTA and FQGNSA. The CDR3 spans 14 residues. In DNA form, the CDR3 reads TGTGCCAGCAGCGCCTTCGGGGCCCCCTATGGCTACACCTTC. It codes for CASSAFGAPYGYTF.

Written as DNA, the CDR3 is TGTGCCAGCAGAAGGGACAGGGGGGCCAACGTCCTGACTTTC. It yields the protein CASRRDRGANVLTF. The chain couples TRBV27 to TRBJ2-6; 8 bases line up with TRBD1. This CDR3 has 14 amino acids. The V gene's germline CDR1 is MNHEY and CDR2 SMNVEV (reference sequence). V shed 6 bases and J 4 bases; nucleotides not matched to a gene: 2.

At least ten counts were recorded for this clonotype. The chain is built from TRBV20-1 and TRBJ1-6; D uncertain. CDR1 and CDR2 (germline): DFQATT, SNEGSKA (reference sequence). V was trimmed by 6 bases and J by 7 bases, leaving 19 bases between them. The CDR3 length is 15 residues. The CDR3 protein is CSATTDGSLNSPLHF. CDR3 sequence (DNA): TGCAGTGCCACAACAGATGGGTCCCTAAATTCACCCCTCCACTTT.

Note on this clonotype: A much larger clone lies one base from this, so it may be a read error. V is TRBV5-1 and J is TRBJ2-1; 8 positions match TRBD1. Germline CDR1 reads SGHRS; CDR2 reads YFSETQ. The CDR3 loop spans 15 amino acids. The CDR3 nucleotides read TGCGCCAGCAGCCGGGACAGGAGCTCCTACAATGTGCAGTTCTTC. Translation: CASSRDRSSYNVQFF.

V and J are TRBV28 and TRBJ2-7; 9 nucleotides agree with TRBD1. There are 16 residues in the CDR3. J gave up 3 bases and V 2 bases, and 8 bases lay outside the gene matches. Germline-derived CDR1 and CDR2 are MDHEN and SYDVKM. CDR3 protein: CASSLEVGQGYYEQYF. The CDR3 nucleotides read TGTGCCAGCAGTTTAGAGGTGGGACAGGGATACTACGAGCAGTACTTC.

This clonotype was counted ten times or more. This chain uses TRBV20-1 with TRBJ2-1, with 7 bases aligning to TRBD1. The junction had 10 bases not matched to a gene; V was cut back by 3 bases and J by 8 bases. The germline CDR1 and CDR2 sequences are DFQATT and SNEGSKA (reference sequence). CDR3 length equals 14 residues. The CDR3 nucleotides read TGCAGTGCTAGGGACGACAGGGTTTTGGATGAGCAGTTCTTC. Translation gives CSARDDRVLDEQFF.

Here the CDR3 reads CAISADTGGNQPQHF. The CDR3 DNA reads TGTGCCATCAGTGCCGACACCGGTGGCAATCAGCCCCAGCATTTT. The chain uses TRBV10-3 and TRBJ1-5; unclear D gene. CDR1 is ENHRY and CDR2 is SYGVKD in the germline V gene. This CDR3 has 15 amino acids. V lost 4 bases and J 2 bases, leaving 12 bases between the germline ends.

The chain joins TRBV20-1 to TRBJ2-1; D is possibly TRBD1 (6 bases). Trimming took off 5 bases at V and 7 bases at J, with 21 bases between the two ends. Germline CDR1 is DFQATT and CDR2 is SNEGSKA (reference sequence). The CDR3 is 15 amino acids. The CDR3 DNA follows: TGCAGTGCTTATCTCCCGGGACAAGGTTTTAATGAGCAGTTCTTC. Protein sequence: CSAYLPGQGFNEQFF.

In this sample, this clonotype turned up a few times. For the CDR3, the DNA is TGCGCCAGCAGCTCCGCATACAGGGACTTCTATGGCTACACCTTC. This encodes CASSSAYRDFYGYTF. J is TRBJ1-2 and V is TRBV5-1, with D possibly matching TRBD1 (6 bases). V was clipped by 3 bases and J by 4 bases, with 16 bases between them. The CDR3 extends over 15 amino acids. Germline CDR1 and CDR2: SGHRS and YFSETQ.

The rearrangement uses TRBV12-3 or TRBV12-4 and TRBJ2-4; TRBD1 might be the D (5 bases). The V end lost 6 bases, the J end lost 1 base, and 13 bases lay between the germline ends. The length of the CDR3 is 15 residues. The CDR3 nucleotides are TGTGCCAGCAGCCTTCAGGGTTCGGCCAAAAACATTCAGTACTTC. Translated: CASSLQGSAKNIQYF.

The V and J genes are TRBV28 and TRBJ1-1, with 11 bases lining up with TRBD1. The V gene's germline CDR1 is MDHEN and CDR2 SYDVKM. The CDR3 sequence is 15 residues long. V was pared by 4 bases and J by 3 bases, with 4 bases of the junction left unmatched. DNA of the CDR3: TGTGCCAGCAGTTCGGACAGGGGGCTGGACACTGAAGCTTTCTTT. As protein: CASSSDRGLDTEAFF.

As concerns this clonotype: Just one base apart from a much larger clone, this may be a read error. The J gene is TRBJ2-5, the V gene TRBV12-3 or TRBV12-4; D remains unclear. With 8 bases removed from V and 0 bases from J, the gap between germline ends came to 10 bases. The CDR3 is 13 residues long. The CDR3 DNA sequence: TGTGCCAGCGGATACAAGTACCAAGAGACCCAGTACTTC. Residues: CASGYKYQETQYF.

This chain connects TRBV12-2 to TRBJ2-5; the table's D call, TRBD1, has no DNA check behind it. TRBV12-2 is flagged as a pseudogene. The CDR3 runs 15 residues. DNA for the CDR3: TGTGCAAGTCGCTTAGATCATCGGGGGCAAGAGACCCAGTACTTC. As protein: CASRLDHRGQETQYF.

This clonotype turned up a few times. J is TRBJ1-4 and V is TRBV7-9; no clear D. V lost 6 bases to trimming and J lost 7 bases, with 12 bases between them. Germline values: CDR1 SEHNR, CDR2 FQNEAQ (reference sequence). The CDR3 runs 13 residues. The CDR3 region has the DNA TGTGCCAGCAGGCCCAGTTTGGTTGAAAAACTGTTTTTT. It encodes CASRPSLVEKLFF.

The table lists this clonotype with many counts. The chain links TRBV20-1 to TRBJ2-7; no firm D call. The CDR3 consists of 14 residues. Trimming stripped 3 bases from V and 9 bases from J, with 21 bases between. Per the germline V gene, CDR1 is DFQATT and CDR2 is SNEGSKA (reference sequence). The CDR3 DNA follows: TGCAGTGCTAGTCTCACGCAGGCCGATCTTAGGCAGTACGTC. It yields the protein CSASLTQADLRQYV.

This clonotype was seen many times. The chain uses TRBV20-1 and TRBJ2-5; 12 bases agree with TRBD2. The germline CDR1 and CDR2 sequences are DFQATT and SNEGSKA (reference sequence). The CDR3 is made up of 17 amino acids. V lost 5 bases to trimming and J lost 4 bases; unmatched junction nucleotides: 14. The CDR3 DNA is TGCAGTGCTCTGAGGGCTAGCGGGGGGGCCCTCTCAGAGACCCAGTACTTC. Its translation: CSALRASGGALSETQYF.

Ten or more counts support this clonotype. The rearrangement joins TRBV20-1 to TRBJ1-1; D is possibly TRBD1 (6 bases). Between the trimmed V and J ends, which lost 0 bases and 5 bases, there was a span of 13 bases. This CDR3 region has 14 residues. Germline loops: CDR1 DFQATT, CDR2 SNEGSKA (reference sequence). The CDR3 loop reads CSARDLGGRTEAFF. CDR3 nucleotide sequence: TGCAGTGCTAGAGATCTCGGGGGGCGGACTGAAGCTTTCTTT.

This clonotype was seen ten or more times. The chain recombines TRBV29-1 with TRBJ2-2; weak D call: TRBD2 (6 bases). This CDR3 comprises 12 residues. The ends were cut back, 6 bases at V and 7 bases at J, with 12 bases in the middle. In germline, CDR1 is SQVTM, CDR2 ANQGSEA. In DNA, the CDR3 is TGCAGCGTCCCTTGGCGGGGCGGGGAGCTGTTTTTT. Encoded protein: CSVPWRGGELFF.

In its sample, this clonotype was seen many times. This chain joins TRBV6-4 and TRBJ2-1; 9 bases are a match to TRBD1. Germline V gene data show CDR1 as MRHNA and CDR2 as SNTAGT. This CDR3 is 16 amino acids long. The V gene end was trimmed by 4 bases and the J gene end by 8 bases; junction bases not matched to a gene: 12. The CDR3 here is CASSASGDRVSDEQFF. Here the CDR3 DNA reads TGTGCCAGCAGTGCCTCGGGGGACAGGGTAAGCGATGAGCAGTTCTTC.

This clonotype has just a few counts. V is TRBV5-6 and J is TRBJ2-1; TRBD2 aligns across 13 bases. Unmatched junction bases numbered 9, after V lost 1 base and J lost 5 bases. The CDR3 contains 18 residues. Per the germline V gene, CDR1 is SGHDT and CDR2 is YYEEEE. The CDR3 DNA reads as TGTGCCAGCAGCTTGTATTGGACTAGCGGGGGACTCAACAATGAGCAGTTCTTC. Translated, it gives CASSLYWTSGGLNNEQFF.

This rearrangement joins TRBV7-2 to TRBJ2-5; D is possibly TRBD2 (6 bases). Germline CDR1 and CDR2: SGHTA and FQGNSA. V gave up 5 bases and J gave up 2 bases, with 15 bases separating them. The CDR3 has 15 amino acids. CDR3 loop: CASSPGLGGQETQYF. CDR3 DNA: TGTGCCAGCAGCCCCGGTTTGGGGGGTCAAGAGACCCAGTACTTC.

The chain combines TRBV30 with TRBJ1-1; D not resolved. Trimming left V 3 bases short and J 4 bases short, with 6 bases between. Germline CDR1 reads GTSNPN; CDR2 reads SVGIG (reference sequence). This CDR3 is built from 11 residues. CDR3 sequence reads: CAWSWGTEAFF. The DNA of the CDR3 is TGTGCCTGGAGCTGGGGCACTGAAGCTTTCTTT.

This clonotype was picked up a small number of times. The CDR3: CATSSSSAGGTDTQYF. CDR3 sequence (DNA): TGCGCCACCTCATCGAGTTCTGCCGGCGGCACAGATACGCAGTATTTT. The chain couples TRBV5-1 to TRBJ2-3; D is unclear. Per germline, CDR1 SGHRS and CDR2 YFSETQ. The length of the CDR3 is 16 residues. Trimming took off 9 bases at V and 1 base at J, with 21 bases between the two ends.